Following are 10 T cell receptor beta chains from one sample sequenced in a study of blood T cell repertoires in COVID-19. Measured with immunoSEQ multiplex PCR; TCRdb has only the in-frame clones, and not every one. The sample lists fewer than 350,000 clones, 70% to 90% occurring once. Sample: peripheral blood. All receptors come from a man in his late teens or twenties with active or convalescent COVID-19.

The chain carries TRBV11-2 and TRBJ2-7, with D unresolved. V lost 1 base and J lost 3, with 13 bases in between. Per the germline V gene, CDR1 is SGHAT and CDR2 is FQNNGV. The CDR3 contains 15 residues. The CDR3 DNA is TGTGCCAGCAGCTTAGGTTCAGCGAGCTACTACGAGCAGTACTTC. Translated: CASSLGSASYYEQYF.

The rearrangement joins TRBV27 to TRBJ1-6; D possibly corresponds to TRBD1 (6 bases). Trimming took 5 bases from V and 9 from J, leaving 17 bases between them. Germline V CDR1 and CDR2: MNHEY, SMNVEV (reference sequence). The CDR3 covers 15 residues. In nucleotides, the CDR3 is TGTGCCAGCAGTACCCTAGGGGTCAGGGGTTCACCCCTCCACTTT. This translates into CASSTLGVRGSPLHF.

The chain employs TRBV6-5 and TRBJ1-5; TRBD1 is a possible D gene (5 bases). The CDR3 totals 14 residues. CDR1 and CDR2 (germline): MNHEY, SVGAGI. V lost 6 bases to trimming and J lost 6 bases, with 15 bases between them. CDR3 sequence (DNA): TGTGCCAGCAGCAATCAGGGTTTGGGTCAGCCCCAGCATTTT. This encodes CASSNQGLGQPQHF.

This clone occurred once. The J gene is TRBJ2-7, the V gene TRBV19; TRBD2 agrees at 10 bases. CDR1 is LNHDA, CDR2 SQIVND, per germline (reference sequence). With 5 bases clipped from V and 7 bases from J, the junction kept 5 bases outside the gene matches. The CDR3 covers 13 residues. The CDR3 here is CASSDTSGAEQYF. CDR3 nucleotide sequence: TGTGCCAGTAGTGATACTAGCGGGGCGGAGCAGTACTTC.

The V gene is TRBV5-4, the J gene TRBJ2-5; 7 positions agree with TRBD2. Germline CDR1 reads SGHNT; CDR2 reads YYREEE (reference sequence). After removal of 4 bases from V and 3 bases from J, the junction contained 6 bases not matched to a gene. The CDR3 runs 14 residues. The DNA for the CDR3 is TGTGCCAGCAGCGGGGGAGGGTTTAAAGAGACCCAGTACTTC. This translates into CASSGGGFKETQYF.

This chain uses TRBV19 with TRBJ1-3, with 7 bases that match TRBD1. CDR1 is LNHDA, CDR2 SQIVND, per germline (reference sequence). This CDR3 spans 16 amino acids. The ends lost 7 bases at V and 0 bases at J; junction bases unmatched: 9. The CDR3: CASTRQGTSSGNTIYF. The DNA for the CDR3 is TGTGCCAGTACCCGACAGGGCACCTCCTCTGGAAACACCATATATTTT.

The chain joins TRBV14 to TRBJ1-6; 7 nucleotides match TRBD1. Germline V gene sequence: CDR1 SGHDN, CDR2 FVKESK. V dropped 4 bases and J dropped 2; count of bases not matched to a gene: 8. CDR3 size: 17 residues. The CDR3 DNA sequence: TGTGCCAGCAGCCTCGGGACAGTGCGGGCCTATAATTCACCCCTCCACTTT. Its translation: CASSLGTVRAYNSPLHF.

This chain connects TRBV6-1 to TRBJ2-4; D is unclear. Trimming removed 1 base at V and 0 bases at J, with 7 bases between. Germline loops: CDR1 MNHNS, CDR2 SASEGT. The CDR3 totals 15 residues. The CDR3 bases are TGTGCCAGCAGTGAAGGGGCCGTAGCCAAAAACATTCAGTACTTC. Protein: CASSEGAVAKNIQYF.

The sample holds one count of this clone. The rearrangement joins TRBV4-1 to TRBJ1-1; TRBD1 is a possible D gene (6 bases). Germline V lookup: CDR1 MGHRA, CDR2 YSYEKL. V shed 2 bases and J shed 3 bases, with 7 bases lying between them. The CDR3 runs 13 residues. The CDR3: CASSQTGYTEAFF. The CDR3 nucleotides are TGCGCCAGCAGCCAAACAGGGTACACTGAAGCTTTCTTT.

The chain couples TRBV18 to TRBJ1-3; a possible D gene is TRBD1 (6 bases). Germline-derived CDR1 and CDR2 are KGHSH and LQKENI. There are 15 residues in the CDR3. V dropped 5 bases and J dropped 2 bases, with 13 bases sitting between them. Here the CDR3 DNA reads TGTGCCAGCTCAGCCGGGACAAACCCTGGAAACACCATATATTTT. Its translation is CASSAGTNPGNTIYF.